These 12 T cell receptor beta chains were all obtained from the same sample, sequenced in a study of immune heterogeneity within non-small cell lung tumors. Bulk tumor gDNA, 450 to 600 ng per sample, served as the TCR template. During surgery, each primary tumor gave multiple biopsies spaced as far apart as possible. Patients underwent curative surgery for non-small cell lung cancer (untreated and newly diagnosed). Multiplex PCR relied on 32 V and 13 J primers to amplify TCR beta CDR3. TCRdb re-derived calls from the multiplex PCR reads in MiXCR, one entry per CDR3 protein. In the table there are around 29,000 distinct CDR3 sequences, around 30% of which are singletons. Material: lung tumor tissue. All receptors derive from a man in his forties or fifties with non-small cell lung cancer.

The genes are TRBV7-9 and TRBJ2-1, with D possibly matching TRBD2 (6 bases). V gave up 8 bases and J gave up 4 bases, with 18 bases separating them. CDR1 is SEHNR, CDR2 FQNEAQ, per germline (reference sequence). This CDR3 has 15 amino acids. The CDR3 sequence: CASLTSGRGYNEQFF. In nucleotides, the CDR3 is TGTGCCAGCCTAACTTCCGGGAGAGGTTACAATGAGCAGTTCTTC.

Many counts were recorded for this clonotype. The chain recombines TRBV20-1 with TRBJ2-7; the match to TRBD2 covers 14 bases. Germline CDR1 and CDR2: DFQATT and SNEGSKA (reference sequence). The CDR3 spans 16 residues. Unmatched junction bases numbered 8, after V lost 3 bases and J lost 4 bases. The CDR3 is CSASRGLAGETYEQYF. The CDR3, as DNA: TGCAGTGCTAGCCGGGGACTAGCGGGAGAAACGTACGAGCAGTACTTC.

This chain joins TRBV18 and TRBJ1-4, with 8 bases that match TRBD1. Per the germline V gene, CDR1 is KGHSH and CDR2 is LQKENI. This CDR3 has 14 amino acids. J lost 7 bases, V lost 3 bases, and 4 bases had no gene match. CDR3 nucleotides: TGTGCCAGCTCACCGACAGGGGCCATTGAAAAACTGTTTTTT. This encodes CASSPTGAIEKLFF.

As to this clonotype: One end of the junction does not line up with germline, which may come from a read error. CDR3 DNA sequence: TGCGCCAGCAGCTTGGTTGGGGTGATGGGCGAGACCCAGCACTTC. Translating it yields CASSLVGVMGETQHF. The chain employs TRBV5-1 and TRBJ2-5; D not certain. There are 15 residues in the CDR3. Germline CDR1 reads SGHRS; CDR2 reads YFSETQ.

This clonotype came up a few times. The chain couples TRBV20-1 to TRBJ2-1; 10 bases line up with TRBD2. The length of the CDR3 is 16 residues. Germline trimming cut 0 bases from V and 3 bases from J; bases unmatched to any gene: 5. Germline-derived CDR1 and CDR2 are DFQATT and SNEGSKA (reference sequence). The CDR3 sequence is CSARDWSGRVYNEQFF. CDR3 DNA: TGCAGTGCTAGAGACTGGAGCGGGAGGGTCTACAATGAGCAGTTCTTC.

In its sample, this clonotype was seen many times. The V gene is TRBV10-2, the J gene TRBJ1-2, with a possible D match to TRBD1 (5 bases). Between the trimmed V and J ends, which lost 0 bases and 8 bases, there was a span of 10 bases. CDR1 is WSHSY, CDR2 SAAADI, per germline. The length of the CDR3 is 13 residues. As DNA, the CDR3 is TGCGCCAGCAGTGAGTCGACCAGGGTGGGCTACACCTTC. Translating it yields CASSESTRVGYTF.

This chain links TRBV19 with TRBJ2-7; 9 bases match TRBD2. The germline V gene has CDR1 LNHDA and CDR2 SQIVND (reference sequence). This CDR3 has 15 amino acids. The V segment lost 9 bases and the J segment 4 bases; nucleotides outside the gene matches: 13. The CDR3 spells CASSFSFSGRYEQYF. CDR3 in DNA: TGTGCCAGCTCATTCTCCTTTAGCGGGAGATACGAGCAGTACTTC.

This clonotype was found a few times. V is TRBV5-5 and J is TRBJ1-2, with D perhaps matching TRBD1 (5 bases). CDR3 length: 13 residues. Germline V gives CDR1 SGHKS, CDR2 YYEKEE (reference sequence). V was trimmed by 3 bases and J by 8 bases, leaving 14 bases between them. CDR3 sequence reads: CASSSTHRGGYTF. The CDR3 DNA is TGTGCCAGCAGCTCTACCCACCGGGGGGGCTACACCTTC.

The chain is built from TRBV2 and TRBJ1-4; 7 nucleotides agree with TRBD1. The germline V gene has CDR1 SNHLY and CDR2 FYNNEI. This CDR3 has 16 amino acids. V lost 5 bases to trimming and J lost 3 bases; unmatched junction nucleotides: 9. The DNA of the CDR3 is TGTGCCAGCAGTCGGCCGGACAGGCAGGCTAATGAAAAACTGTTTTTT. As protein: CASSRPDRQANEKLFF.

This clonotype appeared once. Its ends do not fully match the called genes, so a read error is possible. V and J are TRBV30 and TRBJ1-2; no firm D call. The CDR3 loop spans 13 amino acids. Germline assignment: CDR1 GTSNPN and CDR2 SVGIG (reference sequence). CDR3 sequence: CACSVTSWGGYTF. CDR3 bases: TGTGCCTGTAGTGTAACCTCTTGGGGTGGCTACACCTTC.

This clonotype was found many times. The gene calls are TRBV20-1 and TRBJ1-1, with 10 bases matching TRBD1. The CDR3 has 14 amino acids. Germline assignment: CDR1 DFQATT and CDR2 SNEGSKA (reference sequence). Trimming removed 4 bases from V and 1 base from J; junction bases left unmatched: 3. The chain's CDR3 is CSAKRQGANTEAFF. The CDR3 DNA reads TGCAGTGCTAAGAGACAGGGGGCGAACACTGAAGCTTTCTTT.

This clonotype was found a few times. The CDR3 region is CASSPPSTDTQYF. In DNA form, the CDR3 reads TGTGCCAGCAGCCCCCCAAGCACAGATACGCAGTATTTT. This chain uses TRBV7-6 with TRBJ2-3; D is unresolved. There are 13 residues in the CDR3. The germline CDR1 and CDR2 sequences are SGHVS and FNYEAQ. V lost 5 bases and J 0 bases, leaving 6 bases between the germline ends.